The rows below give T cell receptor beta chains drawn from one sample of a study of early T cells in non-severe SARS-CoV-2 infection. MiXCR, run by TCRdb on the 5' RACE reads, gives a single entry per CDR3 protein. This sample has about 63,000 distinct CDR3 sequences, with roughly 13% found just once. Material for sequencing was whole blood. These receptors were taken from an adult who was a healthcare worker with PCR-confirmed SARS-CoV-2 infection or an uninfected control (not recorded which). The CDR3 runs from the conserved cysteine through the conserved F or W. The D gene is left open where the match is weak. Size is stated for part of the rows, as once, few or many counts, or as a class when the clone is expanded.

TRBJ2-3 14 TRBD2 few TRBV5-1 CASSPGLAGDTQYF TGCGCCAGCAGCCCGGGGCTAGCGGGGGATACGCAGTATTTT
TRBJ2-7 15 NA many TRBV7-8 CASSPRGRGPYEQYF TGTGCCAGCAGCCCCCGGGGGCGGGGACCTTACGAGCAGTACTTC
TRBJ2-1 11 NA NA TRBV20-1 CSARGSNEQFF TGCAGTGCTAGGGGTTCCAATGAGCAGTTCTTC
TRBJ1-2 14 NA many TRBV9 CASSGDPSAYGYTF TGTGCCAGCAGCGGGGATCCTTCGGCTTATGGCTACACCTTC
TRBJ2-3 14 NA few TRBV9 CASSVAGFTDTQYF TGTGCCAGCAGCGTAGCGGGGTTCACAGATACGCAGTATTTT
TRBJ1-5 15 TRBD1 many TRBV3-1 CASSSTGQGVQPQHF TGTGCCAGCAGCTCAACAGGACAGGGAGTTCAGCCCCAGCATTTT
TRBJ1-1 15 NA NA TRBV5-4 CASSQVGRGGGEAFF TGTGCCAGCAGCCAAGTCGGAAGGGGTGGGGGTGAAGCTTTCTTT
TRBJ2-1 15 TRBD2 once TRBV19 CASSPPGGAHNEQFF TGTGCCAGTAGTCCTCCCGGGGGGGCGCACAATGAGCAGTTCTTC
TRBJ2-1 18 NA NA TRBV7-8 CASSSPSTGGGSYNEQFF TGTGCCAGCAGCTCCCCGTCGACAGGTGGAGGGTCCTACAATGAGCAGTTCTTC
TRBJ1-1 16 TRBD1 few TRBV6-5 CASSYIPGQGGTEAFF TGTGCCAGCAGTTACATCCCGGGACAGGGGGGCACTGAAGCTTTCTTT
TRBJ1-3 14 NA many TRBV6-6 CASSYSPSGNTIYF TGTGCCAGCAGTTACTCCCCCTCTGGAAACACCATATATTTT